This entry concerns a single T cell receptor (beta chain). This sample is part of a study of cytomegalovirus exposure and HLA in healthy donors. The PCR contained 60 Vbeta and 13 Jbeta primers. The table came from immunoSEQ multiplex PCR; TCRdb's copy has only in-frame clones and leaves some out. The sample lists 150,000 to 200,000 clones; 77% were seen once. The CDR3 consists of 17 residues. Germline assignment: CDR1 SGHAT and CDR2 FQNNGV. J lost 2 bases, V lost 5 bases, and 7 bases had no gene match. This chain connects TRBV11-2 to TRBJ2-3; 13 bases fit TRBD2. This TCR came from a woman in her twenties or thirties in good health and CMV-seropositive. The sequencing input was PBMCs. The CDR3 is CASSARGLAGLTDTQYF. For the CDR3, the DNA is TGTGCCAGCAGCGCTCGGGGACTAGCGGGGCTCACAGATACGCAGTATTTT.